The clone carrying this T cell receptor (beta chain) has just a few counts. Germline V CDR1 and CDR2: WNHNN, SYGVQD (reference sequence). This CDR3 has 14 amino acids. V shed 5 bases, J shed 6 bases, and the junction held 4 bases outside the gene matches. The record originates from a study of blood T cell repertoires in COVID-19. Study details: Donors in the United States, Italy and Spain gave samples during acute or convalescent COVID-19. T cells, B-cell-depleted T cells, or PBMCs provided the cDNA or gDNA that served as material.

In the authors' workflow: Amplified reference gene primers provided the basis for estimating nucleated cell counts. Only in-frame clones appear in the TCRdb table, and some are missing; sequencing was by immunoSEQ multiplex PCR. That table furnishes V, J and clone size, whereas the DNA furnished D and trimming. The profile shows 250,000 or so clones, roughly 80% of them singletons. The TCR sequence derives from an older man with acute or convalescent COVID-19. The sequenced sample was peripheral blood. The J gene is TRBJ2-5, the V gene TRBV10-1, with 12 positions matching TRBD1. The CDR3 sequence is CASSWDRGRKTQYF. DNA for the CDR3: TGCGCCAGCAGTTGGGACAGGGGGCGGAAGACCCAGTACTTC.